This T cell receptor beta chain was found in a study of T cells in Graves' hyperthyroidism and ophthalmopathy. Study in general: It was at initial diagnosis, before any treatment, that peripheral blood was collected.

Study-wide results and caveats: Blood also carried most thyroid clonotypes expanded above 0.001.

Regions amplified from RNA transcripts were the TCR beta CDR3 regions. First-round RT-PCR with HTBI primers amplified the TCR CDR3 region. TCRdb recomputed calls from the multiplex PCR reads with MiXCR, one row per CDR3 protein. In the table there are around 500,000 distinct CDR3 sequences, 13% to 15% of which are singletons. Newly diagnosed hyperthyroidism, duration under 2 months, in patients aged 18 to 65. The germline CDR1 and CDR2 sequences are MNHNS and SASEGT. The CDR3 contains 15 residues. Losses at the gene ends were 10 bases for V and 5 bases for J; bases not matched to a gene: 12. This clonotype was counted ten times or more. The antigen is undetermined.

The sample comprised blood. The gene calls are TRBV6-1 and TRBJ2-5; 11 bases are shared with TRBD2. This TCR derives from a woman aged 18 to 35 with Graves' hyperthyroidism. The CDR3 DNA reads as TGTGCCACCGCGGTAGCGGGAGGGAGGGGGGAGACCCAGTACTTC. Its translation is CATAVAGGRGETQYF.